This TCR beta chain appears in the sequencing data of a study of blood T cell repertoires in COVID-19 (dated by TCRdb to the early 2020s). For the study in its entirety: Collaborator samples came from the United States, Italy and Spain and covered acute and convalescent phases of COVID-19. The material from the prospective study consisted of cDNA or gDNA derived from T cells, B-cell-depleted T cells, or PBMCs. Deeply sampled blood TCRbeta repertoires from subjects exposed to, actively infected with, or recovered from COVID-19 were included in the dataset. The repertoires were released in a freely available public database meant as a resource for research on the immune response to SARS-CoV-2. Samples came from the ongoing ImmuneRACE study (first 160 participants) plus 1,254 subjects from 6 global collaborators. Nearly every sample came with metadata listing a de-identified subject ID, COVID-19 status, age in years and sex. HLA class I and class II types, where available, came from metadata supplied by the sample provider rather than from assay-based typing. General conclusions and limits of the study: Clinical and demographic metadata were provided uncurated, with the amount varying by source and participant.

From the cysteine up to the phenylalanine, the CDR3 has a length of 12 residues. Only the CDR3 DNA is retained, 36 bases long and in frame from the first base. For CDR1 and CDR2, the germline V gene lists SGHTA and FQGTGA. V lost 5 bases and J lost 4 bases; the stretch between them is 8 bases long. Participants in the prospective study were enrolled through a virtual design, were aged roughly 18 to 90 years, and lived in under 25 United States geographic areas. To assign participants to cohorts, the prospective study relied on clinical history that participants themselves reported in a screening survey and a study questionnaire. A participant counted as exposed if, within 2 weeks of entering the study, that participant had been in contact with someone who had a PCR-confirmed or clinician-diagnosed COVID-19 case. Mobile phlebotomists in the prospective study collected whole blood, serum and a nasopharyngeal or oropharyngeal swab from every participant. Participants in the prospective study had the option to provide additional blood draws and questionnaires over an approximately 2-month period. Prospective study blood samples were shipped either frozen or at room temperature before DNA extraction.

Note on this clone: This receptor's antigen is unknown. There are no base qualities to consult, and no much larger clone falls within one base.

The immunoSEQ Assay, a bias-controlled multiplex PCR, was used to amplify TCRbeta CDR3 regions from genomic DNA. The original pipeline was this. Within the assay, amplification of reference gene primers was used to estimate how many nucleated cells each sample contained. To quantify the absolute abundance of each unique TCRbeta CDR3 rearrangement, sequence reads were collapsed and filtered. For each sample, productive Simpson clonality was calculated as the square root of Simpson's diversity index over productive rearrangements. TCRdb mirrors the immuneACCESS table, restricted to in-frame sequences. Some clones are absent from its copies; in checked studies, under half trace to an unresolved V gene, and the reason for the others is unknown. V and J calls and clone size are those listed in that table; D and trimming were worked out from the DNA. The sample table shows around 250,000 clones, and 80% to 90% are seen once. Jointly, the top ten make up 6.6% of the sample.

The rearrangement joined TRBV7-3 to TRBJ2-5; too little of a D gene remains to name it. The sample was PBMCs or T cells enriched from blood (not recorded which). This clonotype was obtained from a woman in her 50s who had been exposed to COVID-19. The DNA sequence is TGTGCCAGCAGCCAACCAGGAGAGACCCAGTACTTC. This codes for CASSQPGETQYF.